A single sample gave rise to the 5 T cell receptor beta chains below, sequenced in a study of cytomegalovirus exposure and HLA in healthy donors. Vbeta (60) and Jbeta (13) primers were used in the PCR. Repertoires were generated with immunoSEQ multiplex PCR, while TCRdb's copy carries only in-frame clones and drops some. The sample carries about 200,000 clones, around 73% recorded once. Sequencing was done on a sample of PBMCs. Receptors originate from a male donor in good health and CMV-seronegative.

Worth noting for this clone: Other DNA sequences in the same sample also yield this CDR3. V is TRBV6-5 and J is TRBJ2-7, with 8 positions matching TRBD2. The J segment lost 3 bases and the V segment lost 6 bases, leaving 7 bases of the junction unmatched. Looked up from germline, CDR1 is MNHEY and CDR2 is SVGAGI. The CDR3 extends over 14 amino acids. The CDR3 here is CASRGTSGSYEQYF. The CDR3 region has the DNA TGTGCCAGCAGGGGGACTAGTGGGAGCTACGAGCAGTACTTC.

The rearrangement links TRBV5-1 to TRBJ1-6; D remains unclear. Trimming stripped 1 base from V and 6 bases from J, with 5 bases between. Germline V gives CDR1 SGHRS, CDR2 YFSETQ. This CDR3 spans 13 amino acids. In DNA, the CDR3 is TGCGCCAGCAGCTTGAGACTTAATTCACCCCTCCACTTT. Protein sequence: CASSLRLNSPLHF.

The chain uses TRBV9 and TRBJ2-7, with 8 nucleotides matching TRBD1. Germline V gene data show CDR1 as SGDLS and CDR2 as YYNGEE. This CDR3 has 16 amino acids. V shed 4 bases, J shed 0 bases, and the junction held 9 bases outside the gene matches. CDR3 nucleotides: TGTGCCAGCAGCCCAACGCCGGGACAGGACTCCTACGAGCAGTACTTC. It is translated as CASSPTPGQDSYEQYF. The whole variable domain, remainder taken from reference TRBV9 and TRBJ2-7, is DSGVTQTPKHLITATGQRVTLRCSPRSGDLSVYWYQQSLDQGLQFLIQYYNGEERAKGNILERFSAQQFPDLHSELNLSSLELGDSALYFCASSPTPGQDSYEQYFGPGTRLTVT.

This clone showed up just once. This chain joins TRBV2 and TRBJ2-7, with D tentatively TRBD2 (5 bases). The germline CDR1 and CDR2 sequences are SNHLY and FYNNEI. CDR3 length: 12 residues. The V end lost 8 bases, the J end lost 2 bases, and 10 bases lay between the germline ends. The DNA for the CDR3 is TGTGCCAGCGGGAGCAGCCCCTACGAGCAGTACTTC. Protein sequence: CASGSSPYEQYF.

As to this clone: Other DNA sequences within the sample encode an identical CDR3. The V call is TRBV7-9, the J call TRBJ1-2; TRBD1 matches at 9 bases. CDR1 is SEHNR and CDR2 is FQNEAQ in the germline V gene (reference sequence). CDR3 size: 13 residues. V lost 5 bases to trimming and J lost 4 bases; unmatched junction nucleotides: 2. CDR3 nucleotide sequence: TGTGCCAGCAGCCTGGGACAGGGCTATGGCTACACCTTC. Translating gives CASSLGQGYGYTF. Combining the CDR3 with reference TRBV7-9 and TRBJ1-2 gives the whole variable domain DTGVSQNPRHKITKRGQNVTFRCDPISEHNRLYWYRQTLGQGPEFLTYFQNEAQLEKSRLLSDRFSAERPKGSFSTLEIQRTEQGDSAMYLCASSLGQGYGYTFGSGTRLTVV.